The 9 T cell receptor beta chains below come from one sample, sequenced in a study of blood T cell repertoires in COVID-19. The protocol was immunoSEQ multiplex PCR, while the TCRdb copy is restricted to in-frame clones and leaves out a portion. The data show about 150,000 clones, approximately 86% seen once. Source material: peripheral blood. Every receptor here comes from a woman between 70 and 85 years old with acute or convalescent COVID-19.

This rearrangement joins TRBV10-3 to TRBJ2-3; a weak D match, TRBD1 (6 bases). The CDR3 loop spans 15 amino acids. CDR1 ENHRY and CDR2 SYGVKD come from the germline V gene. Trimming stripped 0 bases from V and 2 bases from J, with 9 bases between. CDR3 DNA: TGTGCCATCAGTGAGTCGAACAGGGCCACAGATACGCAGTATTTT. Translation: CAISESNRATDTQYF.

CDR3 protein: CASSSETGYTGELFF. The CDR3 nucleotides are TGTGCCAGCAGCTCAGAGACAGGTTACACCGGGGAGCTGTTTTTT. The rearrangement joins TRBV7-9 to TRBJ2-2; D might be TRBD1 (6 bases). This CDR3 comprises 15 residues. From germline, CDR1 is SEHNR and CDR2 FQNEAQ (reference sequence). Trimming stripped 4 bases from V and 3 bases from J, with 12 bases between.

The genes are TRBV6-2 or TRBV6-3 and TRBJ1-5, with TRBD1 as a possible D gene (6 bases). The CDR3 contains 17 residues. The germline V gene encodes CDR1 MNHEY and CDR2 SVGEGT. V was shortened by 5 bases and J by 4 bases, with 21 bases between the two germline ends. For the CDR3, the DNA is TGTGCCAGCAGTCCCCAGGCCGGACAGAAGCCAAATCAGCCCCAGCATTTT. Translation gives CASSPQAGQKPNQPQHF.

This chain joins TRBV5-5 and TRBJ1-2; D gene unclear. CDR1 and CDR2 (germline): SGHKS, YYEKEE (reference sequence). Trimming left V 0 bases short and J 5 bases short, with 14 bases between. CDR3 size: 15 residues. CDR3 region: CASSLAQVSYYGYTF. Here the CDR3 DNA reads TGTGCCAGCAGCTTGGCCCAGGTTTCATATTATGGCTACACCTTC. Drawing the rest from reference TRBV5-5 and TRBJ1-2, the complete variable domain is DAGVTQSPTHLIKTRGQQVTLRCSPISGHKSVSWYQQVLGQGPQFIFQYYEKEERGRGNFPDRFSARQFPNYSSELNVNALLLGDSALYLCASSLAQVSYYGYTFGSGTRLTVV.

This rearrangement joins TRBV6-5 to TRBJ1-2, with D uncertain. V was cut by 2 bases and J by 3 bases, with 10 bases left in between. The CDR3 sequence is 14 residues long. Germline CDR1 MNHEY, CDR2 SVGAGI. Here the CDR3 DNA reads TGTGCCAGCAGTTACCCCCAGTCTCACTATGGCTACACCTTC. Translation: CASSYPQSHYGYTF.

V and J are TRBV7-3 and TRBJ2-5, with TRBD2 identical over 8 bases. This CDR3 contains 16 residues. Trimming took 2 bases from V and 4 from J; bases not matched to a gene: 9. From germline, CDR1 is SGHTA and CDR2 FQGTGA. The CDR3 sequence is CASSLGYGAGAETQYF. The CDR3 DNA is TGTGCCAGCAGCTTAGGGTATGGAGCGGGGGCAGAGACCCAGTACTTC.

This clone was found once. The genes are TRBV27 and TRBJ2-7; 8 bases are shared with TRBD2. The CDR3 is 15 amino acids. Germline trimming cut 5 bases from V and 0 bases from J; bases unmatched to any gene: 6. Germline CDR1 reads MNHEY; CDR2 reads SMNVEV (reference sequence). The CDR3 loop is CASSPIAGSSYEQYV. The CDR3 DNA reads as TGTGCCAGCAGTCCCATAGCGGGGAGCTCCTACGAGCAGTACGTC.

A single count supports this clone. The chain combines TRBV27 with TRBJ2-2; the D is unclear. The CDR3 runs 13 residues. The V gene's germline CDR1 is MNHEY and CDR2 SMNVEV (reference sequence). V dropped 5 bases and J dropped 6 bases, with 10 bases sitting between them. The CDR3 DNA sequence: TGTGCCAGCAGTATATGGGCGTCCGGGGAGCTGTTTTTT. Translated, it gives CASSIWASGELFF.

This chain joins TRBV7-2 and TRBJ1-1; D not resolved. The CDR3 length is 15 residues. CDR1 is SGHTA, CDR2 FQGNSA, per germline. V was clipped by 5 bases and J by 5 bases, with 18 bases between them. CDR3 region: CASSPAGGMGTEAFF. CDR3 bases: TGTGCCAGCAGCCCCGCGGGCGGAATGGGGACTGAAGCTTTCTTT.